Listed here are 2 T cell receptor beta chains from one sample, sequenced in a study of shared T cell receptors in the human thymus. TCRdb's copy holds only in-frame clones and misses some; the assay was immunoSEQ multiplex PCR. This table holds some 700,000 clones, 70% to 90% found once. The same sample was also studied in work on human thymus T cells.

The sequencing input was thymocytes. These receptors originate from a girl in the first two years of life with a congenital heart defect.

This rearrangement joins TRBV6-5 to TRBJ1-6, with D perhaps TRBD1 (6 bases). With 2 bases removed from V and 10 bases from J, the gap between germline ends came to 18 bases. This CDR3 region has 16 residues. The germline V gene encodes CDR1 MNHEY and CDR2 SVGAGI. CDR3 loop: CASSYGIQGVKSPLHF. CDR3 bases: TGTGCCAGCAGTTACGGCATACAGGGCGTTAAGTCACCCCTCCACTTT.

This clone is a singleton in its sample. V and J are TRBV27 and TRBJ2-7, with a tentative D call TRBD2 (5 bases). There are 13 residues in the CDR3. Trimming took off 6 bases at V and 2 bases at J, with 11 bases between the two ends. Germline assignment: CDR1 MNHEY and CDR2 SMNVEV (reference sequence). The CDR3 sequence is CASSEGATYEQYF. The CDR3 DNA follows: TGTGCCAGCAGCGAGGGAGCTACCTACGAGCAGTACTTC.